The 12 T cell receptor beta chains in this list originate from one sample, sequenced in a study of immune evolution from preneoplasia to lung adenocarcinoma (dated by TCRdb to about 2021). Library generation was performed with the immunoSEQ multiplex PCR assay. In its TCRdb copy, this immuneACCESS table keeps in-frame sequences only and misses some clones. Where compared with another copy, unresolved V genes explain less than half of these, and the others have no known cause. Within this sample are 10,000 or so clones, with under 90% of them counted one time only. The ten most abundant clones make up roughly 1.5% of the sample. Sequenced: FFPE minimally invasive lung adenocarcinoma tissue. In light of the paper, this sample's cell subset or site label describes: micro-invasive lung adenocarcinoma (MIA). These receptors were collected from a person aged 70 to 85 with lung adenocarcinoma.

The chain couples TRBV27 to TRBJ2-1, with TRBD1 matching 12 bases. Germline lookup yields CDR1 MNHEY and CDR2 SMNVEV (reference sequence). V was pared by 6 bases and J by 8 bases, with 11 bases of the junction left unmatched. CDR3 size: 16 residues. CDR3 sequence: CASSLTGTGGYDEQFF. The CDR3 region has the DNA TGTGCCAGCAGCCTTACCGGGACAGGGGGCTATGATGAGCAGTTCTTC.

The V call is TRBV30, the J call TRBJ1-6; maybe TRBD1 (6 bases). This CDR3 comprises 15 residues. Trimming stripped 0 bases from V and 7 bases from J, with 13 bases between. Germline lookup yields CDR1 GTSNPN and CDR2 SVGIG (reference sequence). As DNA, the CDR3 is TGTGCCTGGAGTGTTGGCGGCCAGGGGAATTCACCCCTCCACTTT. Translation: CAWSVGGQGNSPLHF.

The gene calls are TRBV4-1 and TRBJ2-1; D not certain. V was shortened by 0 bases and J by 0 bases, with 6 bases between the two germline ends. The CDR3 has 15 residues. Germline CDR1 reads MGHRA; CDR2 reads YSYEKL. Here the CDR3 DNA reads TGCGCCAGCAGCCAAGATCCCGGCTCCTACAATGAGCAGTTCTTC. Its translation is CASSQDPGSYNEQFF.

The CDR3 loop reads CASSPQGSQETQYF. CDR3 in DNA: TGTGCCAGCTCACCGCAGGGGTCGCAAGAGACCCAGTACTTC. The chain employs TRBV18 and TRBJ2-5; a weak D match, TRBD1 (6 bases). V lost 3 bases, J lost 2 bases, and 10 bases lay in between. Germline loops: CDR1 KGHSH, CDR2 LQKENI. The CDR3 covers 14 residues.

The chain combines TRBV5-1 with TRBJ1-5; D perhaps matches TRBD1 (5 bases). This CDR3 is built from 15 residues. Per germline, CDR1 SGHRS and CDR2 YFSETQ. V lost 2 bases and J 0 bases, leaving 9 bases between the germline ends. The CDR3 is CASSLGAYSNQPQHF. The CDR3 DNA follows: TGCGCCAGCAGCTTAGGGGCGTATAGCAATCAGCCCCAGCATTTT.

This rearrangement joins TRBV6-1 to TRBJ2-7; 9 bases are a match to TRBD2. V shed 5 bases and J 2 bases; nucleotides not matched to a gene: 4. This CDR3 spans 14 amino acids. The germline CDR1 and CDR2 sequences are MNHNS and SASEGT. CDR3 in amino acids: CASSLAGVAYEQYF. Written as DNA, the CDR3 is TGTGCCAGCAGTTTAGCGGGGGTGGCCTACGAGCAGTACTTC.

This chain joins TRBV11-2 and TRBJ1-6; 7 nucleotides match TRBD1. From germline, CDR1 is SGHAT and CDR2 FQNNGV. The trim removed 3 bases at V and 0 bases at J, leaving 8 bases unmatched. This CDR3 has 18 amino acids. CDR3 nucleotide sequence: TGTGCCAGCAGCTTCACCCTGGGACAGAGCTCCTATAATTCACCCCTCCACTTT. Protein: CASSFTLGQSSYNSPLHF.

V gene TRBV5-1 combines with J gene TRBJ2-7; no firm D call. The CDR3 totals 12 residues. Trimming left V 2 bases short and J 3 bases short, with 6 bases between. CDR1 and CDR2 from the germline V gene are SGHRS and YFSETQ. CDR3 nucleotide sequence: TGCGCCAGCAGCTTCCTACTCTACGAGCAGTACTTC. It specifies CASSFLLYEQYF.

This sequence joins TRBV4-1 and TRBJ1-5, with D possibly TRBD1 on 5 matching bases. The CDR3 is 13 amino acids. Trimming left V 5 bases short and J 4 bases short, with 9 bases between. Germline CDR1 MGHRA, CDR2 YSYEKL. The CDR3 is CASSETANQPQHF. Here the CDR3 DNA reads TGCGCCAGCAGCGAGACAGCAAATCAGCCCCAGCATTTT.

The V call is TRBV29-1, the J call TRBJ1-2; perhaps TRBD1 as D (5 bases). Germline lookup yields CDR1 SQVTM and CDR2 ANQGSEA. V was pared by 7 bases and J by 0 bases, with 12 bases between. The CDR3 extends over 13 amino acids. In DNA form, the CDR3 reads TGCAGCGCCCCCGGGACCGCTAACTATGGCTACACCTTC. This encodes CSAPGTANYGYTF.

The chain employs TRBV12-2 and TRBJ2-3; TRBD2 is the table's D call, not checked against the DNA. TRBV12-2 is classified as a pseudogene. CDR3 length equals 18 residues. The CDR3 protein is CASRLTTSGRGVADTQYF. The CDR3 DNA follows: TGTGCAAGTCGCTTAACGACTAGCGGGAGGGGAGTGGCGGATACGCAGTATTTT.

This CDR3 reads CASSLLTGVGNEQFF. CDR3 bases: TGTGCCAGCAGCTTATTGACGGGAGTGGGCAATGAGCAGTTCTTC. The genes are TRBV11-2 and TRBJ2-1; D perhaps matches TRBD2 (6 bases). The germline gives CDR1 SGHAT, CDR2 FQNNGV. V was shortened by 2 bases and J by 6 bases, with 14 bases between the two germline ends. The CDR3 length is 15 residues.